Listed below are T cell receptor beta chains from one sample, sequenced in a study of shared clonotypes between healthy human individuals. TCRdb's copy holds only in-frame clones and misses some; the assay was immunoSEQ multiplex PCR. The sample records around 510,000 clones, around 81% being singletons. The sequenced sample was PBMCs. These receptors were obtained from a woman between 40 and 55 years old in good health. Some clones in this sample may be carry-over from other donors' samples. CDR3s leave out the opening cysteine and the closing phenylalanine or tryptophan. Part of the rows lack a size; the others show once, few, many or a class for expanded clones.

size,J,V,CDR3
many,TRBJ1-5,TRBV19,ASSIVYRRGNQPQH
.,TRBJ2-3,TRBV5-1,ASSLASGTGVDTQY
.,TRBJ1-1,TRBV13,ASSEAVKLTEAF
.,TRBJ2-5,TRBV7-6,ASSPTAGVETQY
.,TRBJ2-3,TRBV9,ASSVVGLGAGEADTQY
.,TRBJ2-3,TRBV7-2,ASSFQGWTDTQY
once,TRBJ2-5,TRBV11-1,ASSPLLGRETQY
.,TRBJ1-1,TRBV28,ASILNTEAF
.,TRBJ1-2,TRBV6-6,ASSYATGSGYT
.,TRBJ2-3,TRBV15,ATSSRRGPADTQY
.,TRBJ1-2,TRBV18,ASSPGTAHPYGYT
once,TRBJ2-7,TRBV7-2,ASSPAGTRREQY
.,TRBJ1-1,TRBV7-8,ASSLVKGTEAF
few,TRBJ1-5,TRBV30,AWSSDNNQPQH
.,TRBJ1-4,TRBV28,ASSSTNEKLF
.,TRBJ1-1,TRBV18,ASSPTVPARNTEAF
.,TRBJ1-2,TRBV5-1,ASSLDPASNYGYT